This is a list of T cell receptor beta chains from one sample in a study of CD8 T cells in ankylosing spondylitis. TCRdb analysed the 5' RACE reads with MiXCR anew, one entry per CDR3 protein. The sample contains tens of thousands of distinct CDR3 sequences, 6.2% of which appear only once. The sequencing sample was made of synovial fluid, either unsorted or a sorted T cell fraction (not recorded which). These receptors were collected from a male donor with ankylosing spondylitis. The CDR3 runs from the conserved cysteine through the conserved F or W. A D gene is named only where the DNA matches it firmly. Only some rows state a clone size, as once, few, many or a class for expanded clones.

abundance,d_gene,j_gene,v_gene,CDR3aa,CDR3nt
many,TRBD1,TRBJ1-4,TRBV25-1,CATQSRQGSREKLFF,TGTGCCACTCAATCCAGACAGGGATCCCGTGAAAAACTGTTTTTT
many,.,TRBJ2-3,TRBV7-9,CASSLARGFPDTQYF,TGTGCCAGCAGCTTAGCTCGGGGGTTTCCAGATACGCAGTATTTT
.,.,TRBJ1-3,TRBV4-1,CASSSGRGSGNTIYF,TGCGCCAGCAGCTCCGGCAGGGGCTCTGGAAACACCATATATTTT
few,TRBD2,TRBJ2-2,TRBV9,CASSVGGRALTGELFF,TGTGCCAGCAGCGTAGGCGGGAGGGCCCTCACCGGGGAGCTGTTTTTT
many,TRBD2,TRBJ2-2,TRBV9,CASSPRTSGNRELFF,TGTGCCAGCAGTCCCAGGACTAGCGGGAACAGGGAGCTGTTTTTT
many,.,TRBJ2-3,TRBV20-1,CSATAWTGDTQYF,TGCAGTGCTACTGCCTGGACCGGGGATACGCAGTATTTT
many,TRBD2,TRBJ2-1,TRBV29-1,CSVERTSLQFF,TGCAGCGTTGAGAGGACTAGTCTCCAGTTCTTC
.,.,TRBJ1-3,TRBV3-1,CASSQGFRASGNTIYF,TGTGCCAGCAGCCAAGGCTTCAGGGCTTCTGGAAACACCATATATTTT
many,TRBD2,TRBJ2-1,TRBV29-1,CSVDTSGSYNEQFF,TGCAGCGTTGACACTAGCGGAAGCTACAATGAGCAGTTCTTC
many,.,TRBJ2-3,TRBV20-1,CSAQKAQGFTDTQYF,TGCAGTGCCCAGAAAGCCCAGGGATTCACAGATACGCAGTATTTT
many,TRBD1,TRBJ1-4,TRBV12-3/TRBV12-4,CASSLQGALEKLFF,TGTGCCAGCAGTTTGCAGGGGGCTTTGGAAAAACTGTTTTTT
many,TRBD2,TRBJ2-7,TRBV4-1,CASSPGTSGSSSYEQYF,TGCGCCAGCAGCCCTGGGACTAGCGGGTCCTCCTCCTACGAGCAGTACTTC
few,TRBD1,TRBJ2-3,TRBV9,CASSAIGTGEVPDTQYF,TGTGCCAGCAGCGCCATCGGGACAGGGGAAGTTCCAGATACGCAGTATTTT
.,.,TRBJ2-1,TRBV30,CAWSMGVEDGVSYNEQFF,TGTGCCTGGAGTATGGGTGTCGAGGACGGAGTATCATACAATGAGCAGTTCTTC
many,.,TRBJ2-5,TRBV7-2,CASSLHRDGSWSQYF,TGTGCCAGCAGCTTACACCGTGACGGGAGTTGGTCCCAGTACTTC
many,.,TRBJ1-5,TRBV11-2,CASSLVWGSSNQPQHF,TGTGCCAGCAGCTTAGTGTGGGGGAGTAGCAATCAGCCCCAGCATTTT
few,.,TRBJ2-3,TRBV5-1,CASSLAFTDTQYF,TGCGCCAGCAGCTTGGCCTTCACAGATACGCAGTATTTT
few,.,TRBJ2-3,TRBV5-1,CASSLVGAAGTYTDTQYF,TGCGCCAGCAGCTTGGTTGGGGCAGCCGGAACCTACACAGATACGCAGTATTTT
.,.,TRBJ1-5,TRBV2,CASSPPAGGQPQHF,TGTGCCAGCAGTCCCCCGGCGGGGGGTCAGCCCCAGCATTTT
few,TRBD1,TRBJ2-3,TRBV11-1,CASSPGQGAASGGTDTQYF,TGTGCCAGCAGCCCAGGACAGGGGGCGGCTAGCGGGGGCACAGATACGCAGTATTTT
many,.,TRBJ2-7,TRBV6-6,CASSYNSYEQYF,TGTGCCAGCAGTTACAACTCCTACGAGCAGTACTTC
few,.,TRBJ1-3,TRBV20-1,CSVAPSRTGNTIYF,TGCAGTGTAGCCCCGAGCCGTACTGGAAACACCATATATTTT
.,TRBD2,TRBJ2-2,TRBV11-3,CASSLGGSRAGELFF,TGTGCCAGCAGCTTAGGCGGGAGTCGCGCCGGGGAGCTGTTTTTT
few,.,TRBJ2-5,TRBV28,CASSFPPAVETQYF,TGTGCCAGCAGTTTCCCCCCCGCGGTGGAGACCCAGTACTTC
many,TRBD2,TRBJ2-1,TRBV20-1,CSAIPGTSGNNEQFF,TGCAGTGCCATACCCGGGACTAGCGGTAACAATGAGCAGTTCTTC
.,.,TRBJ2-2,TRBV25-1,CASSRTEVNTGELFF,TGTGCCAGCAGTAGGACGGAGGTGAACACCGGGGAGCTGTTTTTT
many,.,TRBJ1-2,TRBV9,CASSVGKNNYGYTF,TGTGCCAGCAGCGTAGGGAAGAATAACTATGGCTACACCTTC
medium-sized,TRBD1,TRBJ2-3,TRBV29-1,CSVRQGGTDTQYF,TGCAGCGTAAGACAGGGGGGCACAGATACGCAGTATTTT
.,TRBD1,TRBJ2-7,TRBV5-1,CASSLGDRAEGEQYF,TGCGCCAGCAGCTTAGGGGACAGGGCGGAGGGCGAGCAGTACTTC
.,TRBD1,TRBJ2-2,TRBV12-3/TRBV12-4,CASSAIYRGQVYTGELFF,TGTGCCAGCAGCGCAATATATAGGGGGCAGGTGTACACCGGGGAGCTGTTTTTT
few,.,TRBJ2-2,TRBV11-3,CASSPGEARTNGELFF,TGTGCCAGCAGCCCTGGGGAGGCTAGAACGAACGGGGAGCTGTTTTTT
many,TRBD2,TRBJ2-2,TRBV30,CAAGGGVNTGELFF,TGTGCCGCGGGGGGCGGGGTGAACACCGGGGAGCTGTTTTTT
many,.,TRBJ1-2,TRBV28,CASSLRRGVPNYGYTF,TGTGCCAGCAGTTTAAGGCGGGGGGTCCCCAACTATGGCTACACCTTC
few,.,TRBJ2-5,TRBV28,CASKYGGAETQYF,TGTGCCAGCAAATACGGCGGAGCGGAGACCCAGTACTTC
many,TRBD1,TRBJ1-5,TRBV3-1,CASSQAGGNQPQHF,TGTGCCAGCAGCCAAGCAGGGGGGAATCAGCCCCAGCATTTT
.,.,TRBJ2-7,TRBV20-1,CSANGHDYEQYF,TGCAGTGCTAACGGGCACGACTACGAGCAGTACTTC
many,.,TRBJ1-3,TRBV28,CASGLLLGNTIYF,TGTGCCAGCGGCCTTTTATTGGGAAACACCATATATTTT
medium-sized,TRBD2,TRBJ2-3,TRBV20-1,CSASLASGFTDTQYF,TGCAGTGCTTCGCTCGCTAGCGGCTTTACAGATACGCAGTATTTT
many,.,TRBJ1-5,TRBV7-2,CASSFSNQPQHF,TGTGCCAGCAGCTTTAGCAATCAGCCCCAGCATTTT
few,.,TRBJ2-1,TRBV28,CASSLAGDNEQFF,TGTGCCAGCAGTTTGGCCGGAGACAATGAGCAGTTCTTC
few,TRBD2,TRBJ2-1,TRBV12-3/TRBV12-4,CASSLGLAGSLLLGQFF,TGTGCCAGCAGTTTAGGACTAGCGGGGTCCCTTTTACTTGGGCAGTTCTTC
many,.,TRBJ2-7,TRBV20-1,CSASRSYEQYF,TGCAGTGCTAGTAGATCCTACGAGCAGTACTTC
many,TRBD1,TRBJ2-4,TRBV3-1,CASSQDRIENIQYF,TGTGCCAGCAGCCAGGACAGGATAGAAAACATTCAGTACTTC
many,TRBD1,TRBJ2-7,TRBV25-1,CASGGQGRDEQYF,TGTGCCAGCGGAGGACAGGGGCGCGACGAGCAGTACTTC
many,TRBD1,TRBJ2-2,TRBV3-1,CASSQRWDRGITGTGELFF,TGTGCCAGCAGCCAAAGATGGGACAGGGGGATAACAGGGACCGGGGAGCTGTTTTTT
few,.,TRBJ2-2,TRBV7-3,CASSLTNTGELFF,TGTGCCAGCAGCTTAACCAACACCGGGGAGCTGTTTTTT
.,TRBD1,TRBJ1-1,TRBV20-1,CSARTGTVNTEAFF,TGCAGTGCTAGGACCGGGACAGTGAACACTGAAGCTTTCTTT
few,.,TRBJ2-5,TRBV28,CASSSPAFTETQYF,TGTGCCAGCAGTTCCCCGGCGTTTACGGAGACCCAGTACTTC
few,TRBD1,TRBJ1-2,TRBV12-5,CASGLVLAGGVYGYTF,TGTGCTAGTGGTTTGGTACTAGCAGGGGGCGTCTATGGCTACACCTTC
many,TRBD2,TRBJ2-1,TRBV20-1,CSAEAPTSLTYNEQFF,TGCAGTGCTGAGGCCCCGACTAGCCTCACCTACAATGAGCAGTTCTTC
few,.,TRBJ2-5,TRBV19,CASRGYLQETQYF,TGTGCCAGTAGGGGCTACTTACAAGAGACCCAGTACTTC
few,.,TRBJ2-3,TRBV2,CASSERVSTDTQYF,TGTGCCAGCAGTGAAAGAGTCAGCACAGATACGCAGTATTTT
few,.,TRBJ1-4,TRBV2,CASSEETAGNEKLFF,TGTGCCAGCAGTGAGGAGACAGCCGGTAATGAAAAACTGTTTTTT
.,.,TRBJ2-6,TRBV5-6,CASRGLGANVLTF,TGTGCCAGCAGGGGACTTGGGGCCAACGTCCTGACTTTC